This T cell receptor (beta chain) was identified during a study of T cells in Graves' hyperthyroidism and ophthalmopathy. Study-level information: Specimen type is peripheral blood, collected at initial diagnosis prior to any treatment.

This CDR3 contains 12 residues. In germline, CDR1 is SGHVS, CDR2 FNYEAQ. Trimming took off 8 bases at V and 6 bases at J, with 10 bases between the two ends. Study findings and constraints: Model-based prediction identified ophthalmopathy a median about 7 months prior to its onset.

This clonotype occurred many times. Its cognate antigen is unknown. If no ophthalmopathy progression occurred within 18 months, Graves' hyperthyroidism was stable. RNA transcripts provided the source from which TCR beta CDR3 regions were amplified. The HTBI primer set drove a first-round RT-PCR of the TCR CDR3. TCRdb re-called the multiplex PCR reads through MiXCR, storing one row per CDR3 protein. This sample has about 360,000 distinct CDR3 sequences, with about 12% found just once. The chain links TRBV7-6 to TRBJ1-4; D unresolved. This TCR was recovered from a woman aged 18-29 years with Graves' hyperthyroidism. The sample consisted of blood. CDR3 nucleotide sequence: TGTGCCAGCGGCCCCTTTGATGAAAAACTGTTTTTT. Protein sequence: CASGPFDEKLFF.